This TCR beta chain was observed in a study of shared clonotypes between healthy human individuals. Looking at the study overall: For every donor, three CD4 naive, three CD4 memory, two CD8 naive and one CD8 memory plates were used. Findings and limits, study-wide: Apart from blood, nothing was sampled; tissue repertoires likely differ. Across subsets, estimated richness was generally greater for naive than for memory populations.

TCRdb's copy holds only in-frame clones and misses some; the assay was immunoSEQ multiplex PCR. This table holds some 2,500,000 clones, roughly 93% found once. Trimming removed 0 bases from V and 0 bases from J, with 9 bases in between. The CDR3 loop spans 15 amino acids. CDR1 and CDR2 (germline): SGHRS, YFSETQ. In regard to this clone: Antigen unknown. Other DNA sequences within the sample encode an identical CDR3.

This TCR derives from a man aged 18 to 29 in good health. Some clones in this sample may be carry-over from other donors' samples. The sequencing input was naive CD4+ T cells from PBMCs. Noted subset: CD45RA+ positively selected. This chain links TRBV5-1 with TRBJ2-5, with D possibly matching TRBD1 (6 bases). The CDR3 sequence: CASSLGTAHQETQYF. For the CDR3, the DNA is TGCGCCAGCAGCTTGGGGACAGCCCACCAAGAGACCCAGTACTTC.